One sample yielded the 14 T cell receptor beta chains listed below, sequenced in a study of blood T cell repertoires in COVID-19. The protocol was immunoSEQ multiplex PCR, while the TCRdb copy is restricted to in-frame clones and leaves out a portion. The sample records about 220,000 clones, 70% to 90% being singletons. The sequencing input was PBMCs or T cells enriched from blood (not recorded which). These receptor sequences come from a woman aged 40 to 50 with acute COVID-19.

V gene TRBV18 combines with J gene TRBJ1-2; D possibly corresponds to TRBD1 (5 bases). Trimming pared 2 bases from V and 4 bases from J, leaving 14 bases between. Germline lookup yields CDR1 KGHSH and CDR2 LQKENI. This CDR3 is 15 amino acids long. The CDR3 protein is CASSPSIGGGYGYTF. CDR3 sequence (DNA): TGTGCCAGCTCACCATCTATCGGGGGTGGCTATGGCTACACCTTC.

This clone was recorded a few times. V usage is TRBV27 and J usage is TRBJ2-1; 10 bases map to TRBD2. After removal of 2 bases from V and 7 bases from J, the junction contained 5 bases not matched to a gene. Germline CDR1 and CDR2: MNHEY and SMNVEV (reference sequence). The CDR3 loop spans 15 amino acids. CDR3 coding DNA: TGTGCCAGCAGTTTACCAGGTAGCGGGGGGAATGAGCAGTTCTTC. This gives the protein CASSLPGSGGNEQFF.

The J gene is TRBJ1-1, the V gene TRBV12-5; D is uncertain. There are 14 residues in the CDR3. The V gene lost 5 bases and the J gene lost 6 bases, with 16 bases spanning the gap. Germline values: CDR1 LGHNT, CDR2 FRNRAP. The CDR3 bases are TGTGCTAGTGGTACACCCCCCGGAGGCGCTGAAGCTTTCTTT. Translation gives CASGTPPGGAEAFF. Full variable domain (missing parts from reference TRBV12-5 and TRBJ1-1): DARVTQTPRHKVTEMGQEVTMRCQPILGHNTVFWYRQTMMQGLELLAYFRNRAPLDDSGMPKDRFSAEMPDATLATLKIQPSEPRDSAVYFCASGTPPGGAEAFFGQGTRLTVV.

The V and J genes are TRBV6-5 and TRBJ1-1, with 7 bases matching TRBD1. The CDR3 is 12 amino acids. Trimming cost V 3 bases and J 8 bases; bases outside gene matches: 3. From germline, CDR1 is MNHEY and CDR2 SVGAGI. The CDR3 region is CASSYMTGEAFF. Here the CDR3 DNA reads TGTGCCAGCAGTTATATGACAGGGGAAGCTTTCTTT.

The rearrangement joins TRBV7-9 to TRBJ1-6; D perhaps matches TRBD1 (6 bases). This CDR3 has 16 amino acids. The V and J ends lost 5 bases and 3 bases respectively, with 14 bases between them. Germline CDR1 reads SEHNR; CDR2 reads FQNEAQ (reference sequence). CDR3 nucleotide sequence: TGTGCCAGCAGCCCCACGACAGGCAACTATAATTCACCCCTCCACTTT. Residues: CASSPTTGNYNSPLHF.

The J gene is TRBJ1-2, the V gene TRBV6-5, with 8 bases aligning to TRBD1. The CDR3 consists of 16 residues. Germline CDR1 and CDR2: MNHEY and SVGAGI. J lost 7 bases, V lost 2 bases, and 12 bases had no gene match. The CDR3 DNA sequence: TGTGCCAGCAGTTACAGCACCCTTGACAGGGGTGCTGGCTACACCTTC. It yields the protein CASSYSTLDRGAGYTF.

This clone was seen a single time. V and J are TRBV6-6 and TRBJ2-1; possibly TRBD1 for D (5 bases). From germline, CDR1 is MNHNY and CDR2 SVGAGI (reference sequence). The CDR3 is 11 amino acids. Trimming left V 5 bases short and J 8 bases short, with 7 bases between. CDR3 region: CASSKQDEQFF. CDR3 nucleotide sequence: TGTGCCAGCAGTAAACAGGATGAGCAGTTCTTC.

V is TRBV7-2 and J is TRBJ2-5; D might be TRBD1 (5 bases). The germline V gene encodes CDR1 SGHTA and CDR2 FQGNSA. The germline V and J ends were trimmed by 5 bases and 2 bases, with 9 bases remaining between them. This CDR3 contains 13 residues. The CDR3 sequence is CASSTGWQETQYF. In DNA form, the CDR3 reads TGTGCCAGCAGCACAGGTTGGCAAGAGACCCAGTACTTC.

The chain is built from TRBV19 and TRBJ1-1, with unresolved D. Per germline, CDR1 LNHDA and CDR2 SQIVND (reference sequence). This CDR3 is 13 amino acids long. V lost 0 bases and J lost 10, with 12 bases in between. The CDR3 nucleotides read TGTGCCAGTAGTATAGAGCATGGTGCGGGAGCTTTCTTT. Translating it yields CASSIEHGAGAFF.

The sample holds a few counts of this clone. The chain combines TRBV7-3 with TRBJ1-5; 11 nucleotides match TRBD1. The germline CDR1 and CDR2 sequences are SGHTA and FQGTGA. The CDR3 sequence is 17 residues long. Trimming at V came to 4 bases and at J to 7 bases, leaving 12 bases not matched to a gene. CDR3 in amino acids: CASSSFTGQGVRQPQHF. For the CDR3, the DNA is TGTGCCAGCAGCTCCTTCACGGGACAGGGGGTAAGGCAGCCCCAGCATTTT.

CDR3 amino acids: CASSLTESGSTEAFF. In DNA form, the CDR3 reads TGTGCCAGCAGCTTAACAGAGTCTGGGTCGACTGAAGCTTTCTTT. The chain links TRBV13 to TRBJ1-1; D gene ambiguous. CDR1 is PRHDT and CDR2 is FYEKMQ in the germline V gene (reference sequence). The CDR3 contains 15 residues. V was trimmed by 2 bases and J by 5 bases, leaving 15 bases between them.

The chain carries TRBV27 and TRBJ2-5; 7 bases fit TRBD1. V shed 2 bases, J shed 2 bases, and the junction held 5 bases outside the gene matches. This CDR3 spans 15 amino acids. The germline CDR1 and CDR2 sequences are MNHEY and SMNVEV (reference sequence). This CDR3 reads CASSLRQGIQETQYF. CDR3 nucleotide sequence: TGTGCCAGCAGTTTACGACAGGGCATACAAGAGACCCAGTACTTC.

The table lists this clone with a count of one. V gene TRBV5-1 combines with J gene TRBJ2-2; 11 bases agree with TRBD2. The germline V gene has CDR1 SGHRS and CDR2 YFSETQ. The V segment lost 4 bases and the J segment 5 bases; nucleotides outside the gene matches: 10. This CDR3 comprises 17 residues. The CDR3 reads CASSNTSGGRRTGELFF. CDR3 nucleotide sequence: TGCGCCAGCAGCAATACTAGCGGGGGCCGGAGGACCGGGGAGCTGTTTTTT.

This clone came up a few times. The chain couples TRBV29-1 to TRBJ2-6, with D maybe TRBD1 (5 bases). The germline V gene encodes CDR1 SQVTM and CDR2 ANQGSEA. This CDR3 spans 15 amino acids. Trimming cost V 4 bases and J 0 bases, with 10 bases left between them. DNA of the CDR3: TGCAGCGTTGGACAGCGCAACTCTGGGGCCAACGTCCTGACTTTC. Its protein is CSVGQRNSGANVLTF.